This T cell receptor beta chain was documented in a study of graft-versus-host responses after intestinal transplantation. A word on this clone: Its antigen is not identified.

The data were produced by immunoSEQ multiplex PCR, yet TCRdb's version contains in-frame clones alone and is incomplete. The sample records 77,000 or so clones, 80% to 95% being singletons. Germline CDR1 and CDR2: MGHRA and YSYEKL. The CDR3 is 15 residues long. V was shortened by 1 base and J by 6 bases, with 16 bases between the two germline ends. Study-wide findings and caveats: The marrow of recipients harbored GvH clones, and ileum or blood showed some of them first. Circulating GvH clone levels at their peak were associated with HvG declines (early post-transplant).

The source material was PBMCs, sampled 98 days after intestinal transplantation. The V gene is TRBV4-1, the J gene TRBJ2-7; D gene unclear. This receptor was taken from a human patient who received an intestinal transplant, so some T cells may come from the graft donor. The CDR3 DNA reads as TGCGCCAGCAGCCAAGCGCAGCTGATGACGGCCGAGCAGTACTTC. This translates into CASSQAQLMTAEQYF.